These 23 T cell receptor beta chains share one sample of origin, sequenced in a study of response to subunit inactivated influenza vaccine. TCRdb used MiXCR to reprocess the RT-PCR reads, holding one entry per CDR3 protein. The repertoire consists of more than 550,000 distinct CDR3 sequences, with approximately 12% occurring once and the leading ten covering around 9.6%. Material: PBMCs from blood, obtained on the day of vaccination. Receptors were obtained from a man aged 50 or older who received an inactivated influenza vaccine.

Only one count was recorded for this clonotype. The chain links TRBV4-1 to TRBJ2-3; D is ambiguous. This CDR3 region has 15 residues. Germline CDR1 and CDR2: MGHRA and YSYEKL. Trimming pared 2 bases from V and 4 bases from J, leaving 13 bases between. In DNA form, the CDR3 reads TGCGCCAGCAGCCAAAACAGCCGGCCCCCAGATACGCAGTATTTT. It encodes CASSQNSRPPDTQYF.

The chain employs TRBV5-6 and TRBJ2-1; no firm D call. Germline values: CDR1 SGHDT, CDR2 YYEEEE. This CDR3 region has 14 residues. Trimming removed 3 bases at V and 3 bases at J, with 10 bases between. The CDR3 nucleotides read TGTGCCAGCAGCTCCCGGGCCCTCTACAATGAGCAGTTCTTC. Translated: CASSSRALYNEQFF.

The chain employs TRBV15 and TRBJ1-1, with a weak D call TRBD1 (6 bases). The CDR3 is 15 amino acids. Trimming left V 3 bases short and J 3 bases short, with 14 bases between. The germline V gene has CDR1 LNHNV and CDR2 YYDKDF (reference sequence). The CDR3 region has the DNA TGTGCCACCAGCAGGCACAGGGTTCAGGACACTGAAGCTTTCTTT. Protein sequence: CATSRHRVQDTEAFF.

This clonotype has only a few counts. The chain recombines TRBV12-3 or TRBV12-4 with TRBJ1-1; no definite D call. V dropped 6 bases and J dropped 7 bases, with 18 bases sitting between them. CDR3 length: 14 residues. The CDR3 loop is CASSPMAQIHEAFF. The CDR3 DNA is TGTGCCAGCAGCCCCATGGCACAGATCCATGAAGCTTTCTTT.

At least ten counts were recorded for this clonotype. This chain connects TRBV29-1 to TRBJ2-5; D ambiguous. The CDR3 runs to 10 residues. The V end was cut by 4 bases, the J end by 6 bases, with 6 bases between. CDR1 is SQVTM and CDR2 is ANQGSEA in the germline V gene. The CDR3 spells CSVGSKTQYF. In DNA form, the CDR3 reads TGCAGCGTTGGATCGAAGACCCAGTACTTC. Looking up the rest from reference TRBV29-1 and TRBJ2-5 gives the full variable domain: SAVISQKPSRDICQRGTSLTIQCQVDSQVTMMFWYRQQPGQSLTLIATANQGSEATYESGFVIDKFPISRPNLTFSTLTVSNMSPEDSSIYLCSVGSKTQYFGPGTRLLVL.

In its sample, this clonotype was seen a few times. The chain has TRBV7-2 and TRBJ1-3; the D gene is possibly TRBD1 (5 bases). This CDR3 contains 14 residues. Germline assignment: CDR1 SGHTA and CDR2 FQGNSA. V lost 3 bases and J 8 bases, leaving 14 bases between the germline ends. The DNA of the CDR3 is TGTGCCAGCAGCTTTGGGGTTATGGGGGACACCATATATTTT. As protein: CASSFGVMGDTIYF.

This clonotype was observed a handful of times. The chain couples TRBV30 to TRBJ1-4; possible D gene TRBD1, 5 bases. There are 15 residues in the CDR3. Per the germline V gene, CDR1 is GTSNPN and CDR2 is SVGIG (reference sequence). With 2 bases removed from V and 7 bases from J, the gap between germline ends came to 17 bases. The chain's CDR3 is CAWSPPGLGGEKLFF. The CDR3 DNA follows: TGTGCCTGGAGTCCCCCGGGACTCGGGGGTGAAAAACTGTTTTTT. Looking up the rest from reference TRBV30 and TRBJ1-4 gives the full variable domain: SQTIHQWPATLVQPVGSPLSLECTVEGTSNPNLYWYRQAAGRGLQLLFYSVGIGQISSEVPQNLSASRPQDRQFILSSKKLLLSDSGFYLCAWSPPGLGGEKLFFGSGTQLSVL.

In its sample, this clonotype was seen many times. V is TRBV12-3 or TRBV12-4 and J is TRBJ1-3; D is unresolved. The CDR3 loop spans 17 amino acids. Deletions cut 6 bases from V and 0 bases from J, with 18 bases between. The CDR3 reads CASRPYVGRISGNTIYF. For the CDR3, the DNA is TGTGCCAGCAGGCCCTATGTCGGACGCATCTCTGGAAACACCATATATTTT.

The rearrangement links TRBV3-1 to TRBJ1-2; a weak D match, TRBD1 (6 bases). The CDR3 runs to 14 residues. Germline CDR1 reads LGHDT; CDR2 reads YNNKEL (reference sequence). V lost 0 bases to trimming and J lost 7 bases, with 12 bases between them. CDR3 loop: CASSQDVGGGGYTF. CDR3 in DNA: TGTGCCAGCAGCCAAGATGTTGGGGGCGGTGGCTACACCTTC.

This clonotype was found a few times. The chain recombines TRBV11-1 with TRBJ2-5; D ambiguous. Germline V gene data show CDR1 as SGHAT and CDR2 as FQDESV (reference sequence). Trimming took off 5 bases at V and 5 bases at J, with 12 bases between the two ends. The CDR3 covers 13 residues. The CDR3 reads CASSVSRLETQYF. The CDR3 DNA sequence: TGTGCCAGCAGCGTATCAAGGTTGGAGACCCAGTACTTC.

This clonotype was detected ten times or more. V and J are TRBV12-3 or TRBV12-4 and TRBJ2-7; 7 bases line up with TRBD1. The CDR3 contains 14 residues. The junction had 5 bases not matched to a gene; V was cut back by 3 bases and J by 3 bases. The DNA for the CDR3 is TGTGCCAGCAGTTTTGGACAGGCCAGCTACGAGCAGTACTTC. Amino acids: CASSFGQASYEQYF.

The rearrangement links TRBV4-3 to TRBJ2-1; 8 nucleotides align to TRBD2. V lost 0 bases, J lost 6 bases, and 7 bases stayed unmatched. This CDR3 comprises 16 residues. Germline V gives CDR1 LGHNA, CDR2 YSLEER. In DNA form, the CDR3 reads TGCGCCAGCAGCCAAGATGACGGGGGGGGTCGCAATGAGCAGTTCTTC. Its protein product is CASSQDDGGGRNEQFF.

V usage is TRBV5-1 and J usage is TRBJ1-2; 11 bases agree with TRBD1. The CDR3 loop spans 14 amino acids. The V segment lost 4 bases and the J segment 7 bases; nucleotides outside the gene matches: 6. The germline gives CDR1 SGHRS, CDR2 YFSETQ. The DNA for the CDR3 is TGCGCCAGCAGCCCGGGACAGGGGGTCTCTGGCTACACCTTC. As protein: CASSPGQGVSGYTF. Filled out from reference TRBV5-1 and TRBJ1-2, the complete variable domain reads KAGVTQTPRYLIKTRGQQVTLSCSPISGHRSVSWYQQTPGQGLQFLFEYFSETQRNKGNFPGRFSGRQFSNSRSEMNVSTLELGDSALYLCASSPGQGVSGYTFGSGTRLTVV.

The rearrangement joins TRBV9 to TRBJ2-7; the D gene is possibly TRBD2 (5 bases). Germline CDR1 and CDR2: SGDLS and YYNGEE. The CDR3 has 13 residues. V was cut by 0 bases and J by 6 bases, with 10 bases left in between. CDR3 in amino acids: CASSVAIGGEQYF. The CDR3 DNA follows: TGTGCCAGCAGCGTAGCGATTGGAGGCGAGCAGTACTTC.

This clonotype occurred many times. V is TRBV7-2 and J is TRBJ1-5; D unclear. Germline CDR1 SGHTA, CDR2 FQGNSA. This CDR3 is 15 amino acids long. V lost 1 base to trimming and J lost 0 bases, with 7 bases between them. CDR3 sequence reads: CASSLDQYSNQPQHF. The CDR3, as DNA: TGTGCCAGCAGCTTAGATCAGTATAGCAATCAGCCCCAGCATTTT.

The chain has TRBV3-1 and TRBJ2-4; D is undetermined. The CDR3 loop spans 14 amino acids. V dropped 2 bases and J dropped 2 bases, with 7 bases sitting between them. Germline CDR1 and CDR2: LGHDT and YNNKEL (reference sequence). The CDR3 bases are TGTGCCAGCAGCCAACCTTGGACCAAAAACATTCAGTACTTC. Amino acids: CASSQPWTKNIQYF.

The rearrangement joins TRBV3-1 to TRBJ1-4, with D unresolved. Trimming took 1 base from V and 8 from J, leaving 8 bases between them. Germline CDR1 LGHDT, CDR2 YNNKEL (reference sequence). This CDR3 is 13 amino acids long. CDR3 sequence (DNA): TGTGCCAGCAGCCAAGCCGTAGGCGAAAAACTGTTTTTT. This translates into CASSQAVGEKLFF.

The rearrangement joins TRBV6-5 to TRBJ2-3, with 8 bases lining up with TRBD2. V dropped 4 bases and J dropped 8; count of bases not matched to a gene: 11. Germline V gene data show CDR1 as MNHEY and CDR2 as SVGAGI. This CDR3 has 15 amino acids. CDR3 nucleotides: TGTGCCAGCAGTTCGTCAGCGGGAGATGCGCGTACGCAGTATTTT. It encodes CASSSSAGDARTQYF.

This clonotype showed up just a few times. The chain has TRBV27 and TRBJ1-5, with D possibly TRBD1 on 6 matching bases. This CDR3 region has 14 residues. Germline V gene sequence: CDR1 MNHEY, CDR2 SMNVEV (reference sequence). V dropped 5 bases and J dropped 2 bases, with 10 bases sitting between them. This CDR3 reads CASSVRGGNQPQHF. The CDR3 bases are TGTGCCAGCAGTGTCAGGGGCGGCAATCAGCCCCAGCATTTT.

This clonotype was detected only a few times. CDR3 nucleotide sequence: TGCAGTGCTAGTCGCAGGGGATCCTACGAGCAGTACTTC. Translation: CSASRRGSYEQYF. V and J are TRBV20-1 and TRBJ2-7; D is possibly TRBD1 (6 bases). The CDR3 is made up of 13 amino acids. The V gene lost 3 bases and the J gene lost 1 base, with 10 bases spanning the gap. CDR1 is DFQATT and CDR2 is SNEGSKA in the germline V gene (reference sequence).

This clonotype occurred a few times. V gene TRBV10-3 combines with J gene TRBJ1-1; a weak D match, TRBD1 (5 bases). CDR1 and CDR2 (germline): ENHRY, SYGVKD. Trimming left V 6 bases short and J 1 base short, with 12 bases between. The CDR3 runs 14 residues. The CDR3 DNA reads TGTGCCATCAGGGCTACGGGGGAGAACACTGAAGCTTTCTTT. It specifies CAIRATGENTEAFF.

V gene TRBV20-1 combines with J gene TRBJ1-1, with D perhaps TRBD1 (6 bases). This CDR3 comprises 14 residues. Deletions cut 1 base from V and 1 base from J, with 10 bases between. Germline CDR1 reads DFQATT; CDR2 reads SNEGSKA (reference sequence). In DNA form, the CDR3 reads TGCAGTGCTAGAGGCCTACAGGGGAACACTGAAGCTTTCTTT. Amino acids: CSARGLQGNTEAFF.

The V and J genes are TRBV5-1 and TRBJ2-1; 7 bases agree with TRBD2. Trimming took 0 bases from V and 8 from J; bases not matched to a gene: 8. In germline, CDR1 is SGHRS, CDR2 YFSETQ. The length of the CDR3 is 15 residues. CDR3 protein: CASSLAWGGGYEQFF. CDR3 bases: TGCGCCAGCAGCTTGGCTTGGGGGGGAGGGTATGAGCAGTTCTTC. The complete variable domain, with remaining parts taken from reference TRBV5-1 and TRBJ2-1, reads KAGVTQTPRYLIKTRGQQVTLSCSPISGHRSVSWYQQTPGQGLQFLFEYFSETQRNKGNFPGRFSGRQFSNSRSEMNVSTLELGDSALYLCASSLAWGGGYEQFFGPGTRLTVL.